The subject of this entry is one T cell receptor beta chain. Its antigen is unidentified. In TCRdb, the 5' RACE reads were re-called with MiXCR into one record per CDR3 protein. The sample has under 900,000 distinct CDR3 sequences, over 15% seen once. The data originate from a study of identical twins. The CDR3 runs to 13 residues. The V and J ends lost 6 bases and 3 bases respectively, with 11 bases between them. CDR1 is SNHLY and CDR2 is FYNNEI in the germline V gene. Findings and caveats of the study: Sequences that were beta out-of-frame showed weaker excess twin sharing. Where out-of-frame alpha sequences were twin-shared, they showed excess low generation probability.

These same records also appear under a second study, on T cells expressing NK-cell markers. That work contributes: Among four donors, these clonotypes also ranked first in the CD3+CD56-NKG2C+ fraction.

This chain connects TRBV2 to TRBJ1-1; weak D call: TRBD1 (6 bases). Sequenced: PBMCs. This sequence was found in a woman between 18 and 29 years old in good health. CDR3 in amino acids: CASSTGLDTEAFF. DNA of the CDR3: TGTGCCAGCAGCACAGGGTTGGACACTGAAGCTTTCTTT.